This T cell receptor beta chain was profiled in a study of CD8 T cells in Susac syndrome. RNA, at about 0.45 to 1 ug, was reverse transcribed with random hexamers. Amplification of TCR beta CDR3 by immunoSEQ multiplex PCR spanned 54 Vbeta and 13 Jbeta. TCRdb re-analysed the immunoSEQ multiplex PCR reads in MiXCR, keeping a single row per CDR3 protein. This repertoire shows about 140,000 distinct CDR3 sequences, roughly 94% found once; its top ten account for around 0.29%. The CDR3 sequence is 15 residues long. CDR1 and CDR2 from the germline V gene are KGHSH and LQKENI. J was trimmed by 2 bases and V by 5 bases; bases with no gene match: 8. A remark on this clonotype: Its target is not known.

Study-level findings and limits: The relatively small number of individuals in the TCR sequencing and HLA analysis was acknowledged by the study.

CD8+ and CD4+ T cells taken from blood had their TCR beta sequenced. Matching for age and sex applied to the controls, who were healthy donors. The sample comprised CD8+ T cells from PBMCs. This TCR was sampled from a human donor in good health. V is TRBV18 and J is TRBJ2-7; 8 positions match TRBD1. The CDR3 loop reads CASSDLRGLPYEQYF. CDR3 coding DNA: TGTGCCAGCTCAGACCTCAGGGGGCTCCCCTACGAGCAGTACTTC.